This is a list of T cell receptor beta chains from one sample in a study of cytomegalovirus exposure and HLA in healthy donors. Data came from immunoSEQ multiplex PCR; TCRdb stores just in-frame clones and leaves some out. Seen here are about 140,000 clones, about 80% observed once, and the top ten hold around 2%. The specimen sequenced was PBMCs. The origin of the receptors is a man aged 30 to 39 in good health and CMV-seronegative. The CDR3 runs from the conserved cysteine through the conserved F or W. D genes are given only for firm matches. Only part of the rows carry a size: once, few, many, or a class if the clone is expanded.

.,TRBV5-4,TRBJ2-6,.,TGTGCCAGCAGTAAAATTGGGAGGAATGGGGCCAACGTCCTGACTTTC,CASSKIGRNGANVLTF
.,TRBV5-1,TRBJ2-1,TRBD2,TGCGCCAGCAGAACTAGGACGGGGGGGAGCAATGAGCAGTTCTTC,CASRTRTGGSNEQFF
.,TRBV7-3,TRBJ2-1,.,TGTGCCAGCAGCGCCAACAGAAACAATGAGCAGTTCTTC,CASSANRNNEQFF
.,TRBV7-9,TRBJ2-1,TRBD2,TGTGCCAGCAGCTTGGTACTAGCGGGAACGGATGAGCAGTTCTTC,CASSLVLAGTDEQFF
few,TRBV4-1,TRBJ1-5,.,TGCGCCAGCAGCCAAGTAACAGACAGCAATCAGCCCCAGCATTTT,CASSQVTDSNQPQHF
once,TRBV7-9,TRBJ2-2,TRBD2,TGTGCCAGCAGCTTATCTAGCGGGAGTCCCGGGGAGCTGTTTTTT,CASSLSSGSPGELFF
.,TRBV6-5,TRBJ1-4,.,TGTGCCAGCAGTTACAGCGGGACGGAGGGGTGGGAAAAACTGTTTTTT,CASSYSGTEGWEKLFF
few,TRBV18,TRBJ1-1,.,TGTGCCAGCTCACCACCGTCAGTCCCCACTGAAGCTTTCTTT,CASSPPSVPTEAFF
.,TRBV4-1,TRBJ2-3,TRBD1,TGCGCCAGCAGCCAAATTCGGGGACAGGCTAGCACAGATACGCAGTATTTT,CASSQIRGQASTDTQYF
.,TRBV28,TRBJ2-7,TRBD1,TGTGCCAGCAGTGGGACAGGGCCCTCCATCTCCTACGAGCAGTACTTC,CASSGTGPSISYEQYF
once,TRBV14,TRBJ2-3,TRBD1,TGTGCCAGCAGCCAGACCGGGACAGTGCAGACGCAGTATTTT,CASSQTGTVQTQYF
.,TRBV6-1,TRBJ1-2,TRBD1,TGTGCCAGCACCCCGACAGGGGGAAACTATGGCTACCCCTTC,CASTPTGGNYGYPF
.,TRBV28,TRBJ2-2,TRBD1,TGTGCCAGCAGGAAAGACAGGGTCGGAAGGACCGGGGAGCTGTTTTTT,CASRKDRVGRTGELFF